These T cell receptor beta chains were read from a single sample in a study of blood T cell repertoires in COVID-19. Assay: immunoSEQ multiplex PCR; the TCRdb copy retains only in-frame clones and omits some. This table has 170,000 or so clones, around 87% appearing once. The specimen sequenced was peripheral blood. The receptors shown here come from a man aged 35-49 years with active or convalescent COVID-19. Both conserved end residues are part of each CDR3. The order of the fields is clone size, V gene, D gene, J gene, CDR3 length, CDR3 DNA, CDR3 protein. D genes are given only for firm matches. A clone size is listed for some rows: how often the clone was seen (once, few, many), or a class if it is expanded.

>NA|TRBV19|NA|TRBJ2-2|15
TGTGCCAGTAGTTCAACACACGGGGAAGTCGGGGAGCTGTTTTTT
CASSSTHGEVGELFF
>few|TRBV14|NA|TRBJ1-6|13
TGTGCCAGCAGCCCCCGCCCAGGTTCACCCCTCCACTTT
CASSPRPGSPLHF
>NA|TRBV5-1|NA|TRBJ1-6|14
TGCGCCAGCAGCGGAACAGATACTAATTCACCCCTCCACTTT
CASSGTDTNSPLHF
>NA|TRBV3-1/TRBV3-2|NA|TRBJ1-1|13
TGTGCCAGCAGCCAAGGGTACGGGTCTGAAGCTTTCTTT
CASSQGYGSEAFF
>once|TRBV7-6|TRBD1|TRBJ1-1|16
TGTGCCAGCAGCTACTTCACAGGGGGTGGGAACACTGAAGCTTTCTTT
CASSYFTGGGNTEAFF
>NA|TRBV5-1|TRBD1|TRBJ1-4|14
TGCGCCAGCAGCCCAGGGGGCGTAGGGGAAAAACTGTTTTTT
CASSPGGVGEKLFF
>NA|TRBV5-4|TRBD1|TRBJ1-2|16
TGTGCCAGCAGCCTGTCGACAGGGGCGCCATACTATGGCTACACCTTC
CASSLSTGAPYYGYTF
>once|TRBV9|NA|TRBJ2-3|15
TGTGCCAGCAGCGACAGGGACCCTAGCACAGATACGCAGTATTTT
CASSDRDPSTDTQYF
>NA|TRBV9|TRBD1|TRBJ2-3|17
TGTGCCAGCAGCCCCCCCCCGGGACAGGGGTGGTCAGATACGCAGTATTTT
CASSPPPGQGWSDTQYF
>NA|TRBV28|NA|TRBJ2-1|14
TGTGCCAGCACTTTAGGGGGGGCCTACAATGAGCAGTTCTTC
CASTLGGAYNEQFF
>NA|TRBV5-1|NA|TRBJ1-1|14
TGCGCCAGCAGCCCCTCTGGGGGCGGAACTGAAGCTTTCTTT
CASSPSGGGTEAFF
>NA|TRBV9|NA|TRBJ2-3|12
TGTGCCAGCAGCGTAGCAGCAGATACGCAGTATTTT
CASSVAADTQYF
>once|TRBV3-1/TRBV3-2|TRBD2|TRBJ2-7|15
TGTGCCAGCAGCCAAGATTTGGTCCCGGGGGGCGAGCAGTACTTC
CASSQDLVPGGEQYF
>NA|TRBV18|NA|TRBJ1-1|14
TGTGCCAGCTCACCACCAGGGAGTGACACTGAAGCTTTCTTT
CASSPPGSDTEAFF
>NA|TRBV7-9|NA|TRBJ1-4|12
TGTGCCAGCAGCGGCCAGGGCGAAAAACTGTTTTTT
CASSGQGEKLFF
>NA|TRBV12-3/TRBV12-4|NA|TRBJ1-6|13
TGTGCCAGCACCCCGAGGTATAATTCACCCCTCCACTTT
CASTPRYNSPLHF
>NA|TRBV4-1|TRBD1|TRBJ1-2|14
TGCGCCAGCAGCCAAGACGGGACAGCCTATGGCTACACCTTC
CASSQDGTAYGYTF
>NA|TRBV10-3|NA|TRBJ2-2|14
TGTGCCATCAGTCCAGGGGCAGACACCGGGGAGCTGTTTTTT
CAISPGADTGELFF
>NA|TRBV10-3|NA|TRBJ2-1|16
TGTGCCATCAGTGAGTCGAGCGGAGGGATAGGCAATGAGCAGTTCTTC
CAISESSGGIGNEQFF
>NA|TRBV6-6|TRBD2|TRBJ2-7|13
TGTGCCAGCACCCAGCGGGACTCCTACGAGCAGTACTTC
CASTQRDSYEQYF
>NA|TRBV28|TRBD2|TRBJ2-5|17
TGTGCCAGCAGTTTATATACCGGGACTAGCGTACAAGAGACCCAGTACTTC
CASSLYTGTSVQETQYF
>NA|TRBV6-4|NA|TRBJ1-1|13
TGTGCCAGCCAGAAGGAGTTGAACACTGAAGCTTTCTTT
CASQKELNTEAFF
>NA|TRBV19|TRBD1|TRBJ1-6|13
TGTGCCAGCCAGGACAGGGTGGATTCACCCCTCCACTTT
CASQDRVDSPLHF
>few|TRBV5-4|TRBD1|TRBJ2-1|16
TGTGCCAGCAGCTCGTCCACAGGGGGGCTTTACAATGAGCAGTTCTTC
CASSSSTGGLYNEQFF
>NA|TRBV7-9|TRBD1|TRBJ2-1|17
TGTGCCAGCAGCGGGCGAGGGGGCCCGAAGCCTTACAATGAGCAGTTCTTC
CASSGRGGPKPYNEQFF
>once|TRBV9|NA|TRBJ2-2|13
TGTGCCAGCAGCGTAGCGGGGACCGGGGAGCTGTTTTTT
CASSVAGTGELFF
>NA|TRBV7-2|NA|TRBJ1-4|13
TGTGCCAGCAGATGGACGGGGGATGAAAAACTGTTTTTT
CASRWTGDEKLFF
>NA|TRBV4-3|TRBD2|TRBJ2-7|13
TGCGCCAGCAGCCCGGGCTGGGGGGGACAGCAGTACTTC
CASSPGWGGQQYF
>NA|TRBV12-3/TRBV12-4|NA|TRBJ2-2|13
TGTGCCAGCAGTTTTGGAGGGACCGGGGAGCTGTTTTTT
CASSFGGTGELFF
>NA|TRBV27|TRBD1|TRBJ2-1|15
TGTGCCAGCAGGACCGGGACAGGGGAGTACAATGAGCAGTTCTTC
CASRTGTGEYNEQFF
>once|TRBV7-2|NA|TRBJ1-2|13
TGTGCCAGCAGCTTAGCGAACAGCTATGGCTACACCTTC
CASSLANSYGYTF
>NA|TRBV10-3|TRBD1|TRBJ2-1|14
TGTGCCATCAGAGGACAGGGTGCCTTCAATGAGCAGTTCTTC
CAIRGQGAFNEQFF
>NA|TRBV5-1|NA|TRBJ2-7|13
TGCGCCAGCAGCTTCCAGGAAACCTACGAGCAGTACTTC
CASSFQETYEQYF
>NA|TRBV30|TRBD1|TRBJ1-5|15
TGTGCCTGGAGTGTACCGGGGACAGCGCATCAGCCCCAGCATTTT
CAWSVPGTAHQPQHF
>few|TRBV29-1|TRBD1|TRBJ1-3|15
TGCAGCGTTGACCACCCGAGACAGGGCGGAAACACCATATATTTT
CSVDHPRQGGNTIYF
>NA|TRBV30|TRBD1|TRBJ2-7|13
TGTGCCTGGAAAAGACAGGGCTCCTACGAGCAGTACTTC
CAWKRQGSYEQYF
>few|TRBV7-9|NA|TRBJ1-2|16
TGTGCCAGCAGCTTAGTGGGTCGAAGGGGCGTAAGTGGCTACACCTTC
CASSLVGRRGVSGYTF
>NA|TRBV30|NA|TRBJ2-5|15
TGTGCCTGGAGTAAAAGGACAGCCAACCAAGAGACCCAGTACTTC
CAWSKRTANQETQYF
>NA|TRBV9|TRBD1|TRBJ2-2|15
TGTGCCAGCAGCGAGGGGACAGGGGTCACCGGGGAGCTGTTTTTT
CASSEGTGVTGELFF